This record concerns one T cell receptor beta chain sequence. The antigen is undetermined. V lost 3 bases and J lost 3; bases outside the gene matches: 11. This CDR3 spans 17 amino acids. Germline V lookup: CDR1 KGHSH, CDR2 LQKENI. The data originate from a study of T cell responses to AZD1222 COVID-19 vaccine. General observations from the study: Vaccine-associated CD4 TCRs ranged over spike, dominating at 160-218 and 743-854. Seropositive status at baseline applied to only five to seven AZD1222 recipients. Repertoires were sampled only after the peak T cell response.

Clones were read by immunoSEQ multiplex PCR, and TCRdb kept only the in-frame ones, dropping some. The repertoire holds 150,000 or so clones, more than 90% seen once, with 15% to 20% in the top ten. The chain recombines TRBV18 with TRBJ2-1; 7 nucleotides line up with TRBD1. Specimen: peripheral blood, collected on day 0 of AZD1222 vaccination. This receptor was identified in an adult in good health. The CDR3 nucleotides read TGTGCCAGCTCACCCATTATTGGACAGGCTAACTACAATGAGCAGTTCTTC. This encodes CASSPIIGQANYNEQFF.